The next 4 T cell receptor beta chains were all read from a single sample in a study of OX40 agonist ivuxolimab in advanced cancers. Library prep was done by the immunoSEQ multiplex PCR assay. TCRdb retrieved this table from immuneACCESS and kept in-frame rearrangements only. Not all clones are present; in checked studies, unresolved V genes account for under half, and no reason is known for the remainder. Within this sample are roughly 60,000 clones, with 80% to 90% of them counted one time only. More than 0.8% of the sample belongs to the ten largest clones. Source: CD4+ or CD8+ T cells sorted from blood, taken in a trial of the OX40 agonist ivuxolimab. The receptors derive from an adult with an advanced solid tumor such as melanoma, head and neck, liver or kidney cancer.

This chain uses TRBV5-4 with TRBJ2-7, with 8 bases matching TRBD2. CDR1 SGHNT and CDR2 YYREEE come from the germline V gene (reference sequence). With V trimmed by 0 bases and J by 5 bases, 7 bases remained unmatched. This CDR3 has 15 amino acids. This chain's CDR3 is CASSLAGGGGNEQYF. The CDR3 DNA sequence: TGTGCCAGCAGCTTGGCGGGAGGCGGGGGGAACGAGCAGTACTTC.

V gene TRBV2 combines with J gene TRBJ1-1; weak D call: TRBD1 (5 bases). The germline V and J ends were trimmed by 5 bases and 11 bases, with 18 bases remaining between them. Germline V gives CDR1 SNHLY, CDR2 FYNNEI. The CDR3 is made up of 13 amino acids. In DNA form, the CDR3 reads TGTGCCAGCAGTCGGGGCAGGCAGGAGCTTGCTTTCTTT. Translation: CASSRGRQELAFF.

The CDR3 coding sequence is TGTGCCAGCAGCTTCGACAGGGCAGAGACCCAGTACTTC. This translates into CASSFDRAETQYF. This chain links TRBV11-2 with TRBJ2-5; 7 bases map to TRBD1. V gave up 3 bases and J gave up 4 bases; unmatched junction bases: 2. Germline CDR1 is SGHAT and CDR2 is FQNNGV. The length of the CDR3 is 13 residues. The whole variable domain, filled in from reference TRBV11-2 and TRBJ2-5, reads EAGVAQSPRYKIIEKRQSVAFWCNPISGHATLYWYQQILGQGPKLLIQFQNNGVVDDSQLPKDRFSAERLKGVDSTLKIQPAKLEDSAVYLCASSFDRAETQYFGPGTRLLVL.

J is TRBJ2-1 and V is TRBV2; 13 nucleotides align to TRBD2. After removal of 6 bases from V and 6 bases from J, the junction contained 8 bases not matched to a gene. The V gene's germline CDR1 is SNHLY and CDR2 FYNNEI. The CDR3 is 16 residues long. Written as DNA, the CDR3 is TGTGCCAGCAGCCAGTCCCGGACTAGCGGGGGCAATGAGCAGTTCTTC. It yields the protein CASSQSRTSGGNEQFF.